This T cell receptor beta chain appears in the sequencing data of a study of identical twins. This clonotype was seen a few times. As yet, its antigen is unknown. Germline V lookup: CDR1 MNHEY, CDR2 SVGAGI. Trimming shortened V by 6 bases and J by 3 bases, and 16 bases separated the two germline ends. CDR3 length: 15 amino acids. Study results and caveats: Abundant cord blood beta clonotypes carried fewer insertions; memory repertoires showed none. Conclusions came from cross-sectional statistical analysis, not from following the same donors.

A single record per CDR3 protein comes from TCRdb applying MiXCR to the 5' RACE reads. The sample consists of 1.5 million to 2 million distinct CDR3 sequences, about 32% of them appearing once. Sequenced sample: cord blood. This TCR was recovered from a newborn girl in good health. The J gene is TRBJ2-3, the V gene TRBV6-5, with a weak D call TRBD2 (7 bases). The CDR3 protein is CASRSWGGRTDTQYF. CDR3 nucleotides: TGTGCCAGCAGGTCTTGGGGGGGCAGGACAGATACGCAGTATTTT.